Following are 31 T cell receptor beta chains from one sample sequenced in a study of radiation and T cells in renal cell carcinoma. Generated by immunoSEQ multiplex PCR, the TCRdb table keeps only in-frame clones and is missing some. Seen here are about 150,000 clones, 87% observed once, and the top ten hold 13%. The time point: blood 2 weeks post-SBRT. This sample's treatment: 15 Gy SBRT to primary tumor, nephrectomy 4 weeks later. The starting material was blood, obtained from a patient whose treatment included radiotherapy and nephrectomy. Receptors originate from a woman aged 50 to 60 with renal cell carcinoma.

V and J are TRBV19 and TRBJ2-7; either TRBD1 or TRBD2 may fit D (5 bases each). V gave up 3 bases and J gave up 5 bases, with 14 bases separating them. The CDR3 is made up of 14 amino acids. The germline V gene has CDR1 LNHDA and CDR2 SQIVND (reference sequence). The CDR3 DNA is TGTGCCAGTAGTATCAGGGACCGAAGGGACGAGCAGTACTTC. Encoded protein: CASSIRDRRDEQYF.

For the CDR3, the DNA is TGTGCCAGCAGCGTACGGGACGGCCTTTACAATGAGCAGTTCTTC. Its protein product is CASSVRDGLYNEQFF. V is TRBV7-2 and J is TRBJ2-1, with D perhaps assigned TRBD1 or TRBD2 (5 bases each). Germline CDR1 reads SGHTA; CDR2 reads FQGNSA. The CDR3 is made up of 15 amino acids. The ends were cut back, 5 bases at V and 4 bases at J, with 15 bases in the middle.

V gene TRBV6-1 combines with J gene TRBJ2-5, with D unresolved. Trimming pared 6 bases from V and 1 base from J, leaving 15 bases between. The V gene's germline CDR1 is MNHNS and CDR2 SASEGT. There are 15 residues in the CDR3. The CDR3, as DNA: TGTGCCAGCAGCCCCGGACCAACCGGCCAAGAGACCCAGTACTTC. It encodes CASSPGPTGQETQYF.

This chain uses TRBV5-1 with TRBJ2-1; D may be TRBD2 (7 bases). The germline V gene encodes CDR1 SGHRS and CDR2 YFSETQ. The CDR3 spans 14 residues. V lost 3 bases to trimming and J lost 7 bases, with 14 bases between them. CDR3 coding DNA: TGCGCCAGCAGCTCGGGGGGCCTCAGTAATGAGCAGTTCTTC. It codes for CASSSGGLSNEQFF.

V is TRBV7-8 and J is TRBJ2-5; no clear D. The CDR3 extends over 13 amino acids. CDR1 is SGHVS, CDR2 FQNEAQ, per germline. Trimming took off 7 bases at V and 8 bases at J, with 17 bases between the two ends. The CDR3 bases are TGTGCCAGCACCCCAGTAGGGTTGGGAACCCAGTACTTC. Its translation is CASTPVGLGTQYF. The full variable domain, rest sourced from reference TRBV7-8 and TRBJ2-5, is GAGVSQSPRYKVAKRGQDVALRCDPISGHVSLFWYQQALGQGPEFLTYFQNEAQLDKSGLPSDRFFAERPEGSVSTLKIQRTQQEDSAVYLCASTPVGLGTQYFGPGTRLLVL.

This clone showed up just a few times. The chain has TRBV11-3 and TRBJ2-2; D not certain. The germline V and J ends were trimmed by 0 bases and 2 bases, with 4 bases remaining between them. Germline V CDR1 and CDR2: SGHNT, YENEEA. CDR3 length: 14 residues. CDR3 DNA sequence: TGTGCCAGCAGCTTAGATTTCAACACCGGGGAGCTGTTTTTT. This codes for CASSLDFNTGELFF. The full variable domain, rest sourced from reference TRBV11-3 and TRBJ2-2, is EAGVVQSPRYKIIEKKQPVAFWCNPISGHNTLYWYLQNLGQGPELLIRYENEEAVDDSQLPKDRFSAERLKGVDSTLKIQPAELGDSAVYLCASSLDFNTGELFFGEGSRLTVL.

This clone occurred a few times. The gene calls are TRBV18 and TRBJ2-1, with TRBD2 matching over 7 bases. Germline V gives CDR1 KGHSH, CDR2 LQKENI. The CDR3 has 13 amino acids. With V trimmed by 3 bases and J by 9 bases, 5 bases remained unmatched. Here the CDR3 reads CASSPPGRGEQFF. The CDR3 DNA reads as TGTGCCAGCTCACCGCCGGGGAGGGGTGAGCAGTTCTTC.

The CDR3 DNA reads TGCAGTGCTGTCTCAGGGTATGGCTACACCTTC. It translates to CSAVSGYGYTF. The gene calls are TRBV20-1 and TRBJ1-2, with TRBD1 as a possible D gene (5 bases). This CDR3 is 11 amino acids long. Per germline, CDR1 DFQATT and CDR2 SNEGSKA (reference sequence). The ends were cut back, 5 bases at V and 5 bases at J, with 9 bases in the middle.

The chain recombines TRBV6-6 with TRBJ2-5; 7 bases are a match to TRBD2. In germline, CDR1 is MNHNY, CDR2 SVGAGI (reference sequence). V lost 5 bases to trimming and J lost 4 bases; unmatched junction nucleotides: 7. The CDR3 is 14 amino acids. DNA for the CDR3: TGTGCCAGCAGTGCGACACCGGGGGGAGAGACCCAGTACTTC. Protein product: CASSATPGGETQYF.

This clone was observed a single time. Written as DNA, the CDR3 is TGTGCCAGCAGGCAAGCGGGGGATAAAAACATTCAGTACTTC. Its translation: CASRQAGDKNIQYF. The chain employs TRBV7-2 and TRBJ2-4, with 8 nucleotides matching TRBD2. J lost 4 bases, V lost 6 bases, and 5 bases had no gene match. CDR1 is SGHTA and CDR2 is FQGNSA in the germline V gene. CDR3 length: 14 amino acids.

The gene calls are TRBV7-2 and TRBJ2-5; 8 bases map to TRBD2. Germline V gene sequence: CDR1 SGHTA, CDR2 FQGNSA. The V gene end was trimmed by 5 bases and the J gene end by 4 bases; junction bases not matched to a gene: 12. The CDR3 is made up of 16 amino acids. CDR3 in DNA: TGTGCCAGCAGCGCCCCCCCCGGGACTAGGGTAGAGACCCAGTACTTC. Its translation is CASSAPPGTRVETQYF. Full variable domain (missing parts from reference TRBV7-2 and TRBJ2-5): GAGVSQSPSNKVTEKGKDVELRCDPISGHTALYWYRQSLGQGLEFLIYFQGNSAPDKSGLPSDRFSAERTGGSVSTLTIQRTQQEDSAVYLCASSAPPGTRVETQYFGPGTRLLVL.

This chain connects TRBV7-3 to TRBJ2-2; D remains ambiguous. The CDR3 runs to 12 residues. Trimming removed 3 bases at V and 8 bases at J, with 7 bases between. Per germline, CDR1 SGHTA and CDR2 FQGTGA. The CDR3 nucleotides read TGTGCCAGCAGCTTTGGTCGAGGGGAGCTGTTTTTT. It specifies CASSFGRGELFF.

V and J are TRBV30 and TRBJ1-6, with 10 bases identical to TRBD1. The CDR3 loop spans 15 amino acids. In germline, CDR1 is GTSNPN, CDR2 SVGIG (reference sequence). V shed 4 bases and J 4 bases; nucleotides not matched to a gene: 4. CDR3 protein: CAWTGTGAYNSPLHF. CDR3 nucleotides: TGTGCCTGGACCGGGACAGGGGCTTATAATTCACCCCTCCACTTT.

The chain uses TRBV12-5 and TRBJ2-3; TRBD2 agrees at 7 bases. The CDR3 loop spans 16 amino acids. The V and J ends lost 5 bases and 1 base, in that order; junction bases with no gene match: 9. The germline V gene has CDR1 LGHNT and CDR2 FRNRAP. The CDR3 loop is CASGQVGGPGTDTQYF. The CDR3 nucleotides are TGTGCTAGTGGTCAGGTGGGAGGGCCCGGCACAGATACGCAGTATTTT.

The chain links TRBV18 to TRBJ2-7; no definite D call. V gave up 3 bases and J gave up 2 bases, with 17 bases separating them. Germline V lookup: CDR1 KGHSH, CDR2 LQKENI. This CDR3 is built from 16 residues. The CDR3: CASSPPTDGRAYEQYF. The CDR3 bases are TGTGCCAGCTCACCCCCAACAGACGGACGCGCCTACGAGCAGTACTTC.

The J gene is TRBJ2-1, the V gene TRBV30, with TRBD1 matching 9 bases. The CDR3 runs to 14 residues. Germline assignment: CDR1 GTSNPN and CDR2 SVGIG (reference sequence). V shed 5 bases and J 9 bases; nucleotides not matched to a gene: 11. The CDR3 loop is CAWGGVQGAGEQFF. CDR3 nucleotides: TGTGCCTGGGGCGGGGTACAGGGGGCCGGTGAGCAGTTCTTC.

The V and J genes are TRBV5-1 and TRBJ2-3; 11 nucleotides match TRBD2. CDR3 length equals 15 residues. The V gene's germline CDR1 is SGHRS and CDR2 YFSETQ. After removal of 4 bases from V and 2 bases from J, the junction contained 3 bases not matched to a gene. The chain's CDR3 is CASSVTSGDTDTQYF. The CDR3 DNA reads as TGCGCCAGCAGCGTGACTAGCGGGGACACAGATACGCAGTATTTT.

The chain links TRBV30 to TRBJ1-5; maybe TRBD1 (6 bases). The CDR3 consists of 14 residues. CDR1 and CDR2 (germline): GTSNPN, SVGIG (reference sequence). Trimming pared 1 base from V and 4 bases from J, leaving 11 bases between. The CDR3 spells CAWSDGQLNQPQHF. CDR3 nucleotide sequence: TGTGCCTGGAGTGATGGACAGCTTAATCAGCCCCAGCATTTT.

V usage is TRBV6-5 and J usage is TRBJ1-2, with D tentatively TRBD1 (5 bases). The V end was cut by 8 bases, the J end by 4 bases, with 11 bases between. The CDR3 length is 12 residues. CDR1 MNHEY and CDR2 SVGAGI come from the germline V gene. The CDR3, as DNA: TGTGCCAGCCGGAGACAGTCCTATGGCTACACCTTC. Translating gives CASRRQSYGYTF.

This clone has only a few counts. V and J are TRBV5-6 and TRBJ2-1, with TRBD2 matching 10 bases. The CDR3 length is 16 residues. CDR1 SGHDT and CDR2 YYEEEE come from the germline V gene. V shed 4 bases, J shed 4 bases, and the junction held 8 bases outside the gene matches. In DNA, the CDR3 is TGTGCCAGCAGCCAAAGGTGGACTAGCGGATACAATGAGCAGTTCTTC. Translating gives CASSQRWTSGYNEQFF.

The J gene is TRBJ2-5, the V gene TRBV5-4, with D possibly being TRBD1 (5 bases). CDR3 size: 14 residues. Between the trimmed V and J ends, which lost 0 bases and 5 bases, there was a span of 11 bases. Germline CDR1 reads SGHNT; CDR2 reads YYREEE (reference sequence). The CDR3 spells CASSLAEAGETQYF. The DNA for the CDR3 is TGTGCCAGCAGCTTGGCCGAAGCAGGGGAGACCCAGTACTTC.

This clone was seen only once. V gene TRBV5-6 combines with J gene TRBJ1-2, with D possibly TRBD1 on 6 matching bases. The V and J ends lost 2 bases and 7 bases respectively, with 21 bases between them. CDR1 SGHDT and CDR2 YYEEEE come from the germline V gene. The CDR3 is 16 amino acids. The CDR3 coding sequence is TGTGCCAGCAGCTTTAAAGGGGGACAAACATCCGGTGGCTACACCTTC. This codes for CASSFKGGQTSGGYTF.

The V call is TRBV28, the J call TRBJ1-2; D is unresolved. The germline V gene encodes CDR1 MDHEN and CDR2 SYDVKM. The CDR3 has 13 residues. V lost 2 bases and J lost 0, with 4 bases in between. The CDR3 loop reads CASSLAANYGYTF. The CDR3, as DNA: TGTGCCAGCAGTTTAGCAGCTAACTATGGCTACACCTTC.

The chain uses TRBV4-2 and TRBJ1-3; D is perhaps TRBD1 (6 bases). Trimming cost V 3 bases and J 6 bases, with 15 bases left between them. Germline-derived CDR1 and CDR2 are LGHNA and YNFKEQ. This CDR3 is built from 15 residues. The CDR3 sequence: CASSQDGQPLNTIYF. Here the CDR3 DNA reads TGTGCCAGCAGCCAGGACGGACAGCCTTTAAACACCATATATTTT.

The chain couples TRBV5-1 to TRBJ1-1; D perhaps matches TRBD1 (5 bases). V was clipped by 0 bases and J by 0 bases, with 6 bases between them. Germline V lookup: CDR1 SGHRS, CDR2 YFSETQ. The length of the CDR3 is 14 residues. CDR3: CASSLEDMNTEAFF. CDR3 in DNA: TGCGCCAGCAGCTTGGAGGACATGAACACTGAAGCTTTCTTT.

V and J are TRBV18 and TRBJ1-4, with a tentative D call TRBD1 (5 bases). V was cut by 2 bases and J by 8 bases, with 12 bases left in between. Per the germline V gene, CDR1 is KGHSH and CDR2 is LQKENI. The CDR3 has 14 residues. The CDR3 DNA follows: TGTGCCAGCTCACCAACCAATAGGGACGAAAAACTGTTTTTT. Encoded protein: CASSPTNRDEKLFF.

This clone was observed a single time. This chain joins TRBV7-9 and TRBJ2-5; 7 bases are shared with TRBD1. The J segment lost 1 base and the V segment lost 1 base, leaving 3 bases of the junction unmatched. The germline V gene encodes CDR1 SEHNR and CDR2 FQNEAQ (reference sequence). The CDR3 contains 15 residues. This CDR3 is CASSLGDRTQETQYF. Here the CDR3 DNA reads TGTGCCAGCAGCTTAGGGGACAGAACCCAAGAGACCCAGTACTTC.

The chain couples TRBV18 to TRBJ1-5; D is ambiguous. Germline V gene sequence: CDR1 KGHSH, CDR2 LQKENI. The CDR3 extends over 13 amino acids. Trimming shortened V by 2 bases and J by 5 bases, and 7 bases separated the two germline ends. CDR3 sequence (DNA): TGTGCCAGCTCACCAGGGTGGGATCAGCCCCAGCATTTT. It yields the protein CASSPGWDQPQHF. Full variable domain (missing parts from reference TRBV18 and TRBJ1-5): NAGVMQNPRHLVRRRGQEARLRCSPMKGHSHVYWYRQLPEEGLKFMVYLQKENIIDESGMPKERFSAEFPKEGPSILRIQQVVRGDSAAYFCASSPGWDQPQHFGDGTRLSIL.

This chain connects TRBV7-9 to TRBJ2-3; 9 bases are shared with TRBD1. Trimming removed 5 bases from V and 2 bases from J; junction bases left unmatched: 5. The CDR3 loop spans 15 amino acids. Germline-derived CDR1 and CDR2 are SEHNR and FQNEAQ (reference sequence). The CDR3 protein is CASSSRDRATDTQYF. The CDR3 DNA follows: TGTGCCAGCAGCAGCCGGGACAGGGCCACAGATACGCAGTATTTT.

The chain couples TRBV30 to TRBJ2-7, with D perhaps TRBD1 or TRBD2 (6 bases each). Germline V gene data show CDR1 as GTSNPN and CDR2 as SVGIG (reference sequence). V gave up 8 bases and J gave up 2 bases, with 19 bases separating them. This CDR3 has 14 residues. The CDR3 here is CAAEGTGSPYEQYF. As DNA, the CDR3 is TGTGCCGCGGAGGGTACAGGGTCCCCCTACGAGCAGTACTTC.

The V gene is TRBV15, the J gene TRBJ2-5, with D tentatively TRBD2 (7 bases). CDR1 is LNHNV and CDR2 is YYDKDF in the germline V gene (reference sequence). V dropped 5 bases and J dropped 1 base, with 14 bases sitting between them. This CDR3 has 15 residues. The CDR3 coding sequence is TGTGCCACCAGCGGTGGGAGGGGGACCCAAGAGACCCAGTACTTC. This codes for CATSGGRGTQETQYF. Supplemented by reference TRBV15 and TRBJ2-5, the full variable domain reads DAMVIQNPRYQVTQFGKPVTLSCSQTLNHNVMYWYQQKSSQAPKLLFHYYDKDFNNEADTPDNFQSRRPNTSFCFLDIRSPGLGDTAMYLCATSGGRGTQETQYFGPGTRLLVL.